The 27 T cell receptor beta chains in this list originate from one sample, sequenced in a study of blood T cells in healthy people across ages. Primed by a sample-barcoded 5' primer and a J-beta primer mix, a second PCR proceeded for 7 to 11 cycles. Each CDR3 protein is one row after TCRdb ran MiXCR on the 5' RACE reads. The table records 700,000 to 800,000 distinct CDR3 sequences, 35% to 45% of them present only once. Specimen: blood. Receptors originate from a woman in her sixties or seventies in good health.

In regard to this clonotype: An end of the junction does not agree with germline; a read error may underlie this. The chain joins TRBV9 to TRBJ2-3; D unresolved. The CDR3 length is 12 residues. The germline V gene has CDR1 SGDLS and CDR2 YYNGEE. The CDR3 nucleotides read TGTGCCAGCAGCGTAGGTTGGGATACGCGGTATTTT. Protein: CASSVGWDTRYF.

The sample holds a few counts of this clonotype. The chain is built from TRBV7-9 and TRBJ2-7, with TRBD1 matching over 10 bases. The germline gives CDR1 SEHNR, CDR2 FQNEAQ (reference sequence). The CDR3 has 16 residues. V shed 5 bases, J shed 3 bases, and the junction held 10 bases outside the gene matches. The CDR3 coding sequence is TGTGCCAGCAGCGGAGTCCGGGACAGGGGTATCTACGAGCAGTACTTC. Encoded protein: CASSGVRDRGIYEQYF.

This clonotype turned up a few times. The chain links TRBV20-1 to TRBJ1-5; 9 bases fit TRBD1. The CDR3 loop spans 14 amino acids. The germline CDR1 and CDR2 sequences are DFQATT and SNEGSKA (reference sequence). The V segment lost 5 bases and the J segment 6 bases; nucleotides outside the gene matches: 8. This CDR3 reads CSAENRGQGQPQHF. In DNA form, the CDR3 reads TGCAGTGCTGAAAACAGGGGGCAGGGTCAGCCCCAGCATTTT.

V usage is TRBV7-9 and J usage is TRBJ1-5; 12 bases fit TRBD1. This CDR3 has 15 residues. Germline V CDR1 and CDR2: SEHNR, FQNEAQ (reference sequence). Trimming took 5 bases from V and 5 from J; bases not matched to a gene: 4. CDR3 in DNA: TGTGCCAGCAGCGAGGGACAGGGGGCGGATCAGCCCCAGCATTTT. Protein sequence: CASSEGQGADQPQHF.

The chain joins TRBV19 to TRBJ1-6, with TRBD1 identical over 11 bases. With V trimmed by 10 bases and J by 7 bases, 6 bases remained unmatched. Per germline, CDR1 LNHDA and CDR2 SQIVND (reference sequence). The CDR3 consists of 14 residues. CDR3 sequence: CATQDRGLNSPLHF. CDR3 DNA: TGTGCCACTCAGGACAGGGGGCTCAATTCACCCCTCCACTTT.

This chain uses TRBV28 with TRBJ2-2; unclear D gene. CDR3 length: 15 amino acids. Germline V gene sequence: CDR1 MDHEN, CDR2 SYDVKM. Trimming stripped 5 bases from V and 1 base from J, with 11 bases between. The DNA of the CDR3 is TGTGCCAGCAGTACGTCTGGGCAGAACACCGGGGAGCTGTTTTTT. Translated: CASSTSGQNTGELFF.

The count of this clonotype is one. The chain combines TRBV19 with TRBJ2-7; perhaps TRBD2 as D (5 bases). CDR1 is LNHDA, CDR2 SQIVND, per germline (reference sequence). V was cut by 6 bases and J by 3 bases, with 15 bases left in between. The CDR3 contains 14 residues. The CDR3 is CASSARDYNYEQYF. Here the CDR3 DNA reads TGTGCCAGTAGCGCCCGAGACTATAACTACGAGCAGTACTTC.

The rearrangement links TRBV5-1 to TRBJ2-7; 8 bases fit TRBD1. The V gene's germline CDR1 is SGHRS and CDR2 YFSETQ. V gave up 1 base and J gave up 7 bases; unmatched junction bases: 13. CDR3 length equals 16 residues. The DNA of the CDR3 is TGCGCCAGCAGCTTGACAGGGGGGTCATTTTACAATGAGCAGTACTTC. Residues: CASSLTGGSFYNEQYF.

J is TRBJ1-6 and V is TRBV12-3 or TRBV12-4; maybe TRBD1 (5 bases). V lost 2 bases and J 9 bases, leaving 14 bases between the germline ends. The CDR3 spans 15 residues. CDR3 coding DNA: TGTGCCAGCAGTTTACAGGGCGTCCTTTTTTCACCCCTCCACTTT. It translates to CASSLQGVLFSPLHF.

Regarding this clonotype: This could be a read error, since a much larger clone is one nucleotide away. The chain joins TRBV29-1 to TRBJ2-7; TRBD2 agrees at 9 bases. CDR1 is SQVTM and CDR2 is ANQGSEA in the germline V gene. This CDR3 is 13 amino acids long. Trimming cost V 7 bases and J 7 bases; bases outside gene matches: 11. This chain's CDR3 is CSAAGTSPWEQYF. For the CDR3, the DNA is TGCAGCGCTGCCGGGACTAGCCCGTGGGAGCAGTACTTC.

V and J are TRBV9 and TRBJ2-1; 7 nucleotides line up with TRBD1. V lost 0 bases, J lost 3 bases, and 3 bases stayed unmatched. Germline loops: CDR1 SGDLS, CDR2 YYNGEE. This CDR3 has 15 residues. CDR3 in DNA: TGTGCCAGCAGCGTAGGAGGGACAGACTACAATGAGCAGTTCTTC. Translation: CASSVGGTDYNEQFF.

Note on this clonotype: The junction departs from the called germline gene at one end, perhaps through a read error. The chain uses TRBV29-1 and TRBJ2-5, with D maybe TRBD1 (6 bases). This CDR3 region has 14 residues. CDR1 SQVTM and CDR2 ANQGSEA come from the germline V gene. CDR3 nucleotide sequence: TGCAGCGCTCCCCATTGGACAGACCAAGGGACCCAGTACTTC. Encoded protein: CSAPHWTDQGTQYF.

This clonotype has more than one count but fewer than ten. The chain couples TRBV5-1 to TRBJ2-2, with a tentative D call TRBD1 (7 bases). Deletions cut 3 bases from V and 4 bases from J, with 16 bases between. CDR1 and CDR2 (germline): SGHRS, YFSETQ. This CDR3 has 16 residues. The CDR3 nucleotides read TGCGCCAGCAGCTCTACTGGTCAGGGGGGCACCGGGGAGCTGTTTTTT. Translation: CASSSTGQGGTGELFF. Combining the CDR3 with reference TRBV5-1 and TRBJ2-2 gives the whole variable domain KAGVTQTPRYLIKTRGQQVTLSCSPISGHRSVSWYQQTPGQGLQFLFEYFSETQRNKGNFPGRFSGRQFSNSRSEMNVSTLELGDSALYLCASSSTGQGGTGELFFGEGSRLTVL.

The chain carries TRBV7-2 and TRBJ2-7, with 7 positions matching TRBD2. From germline, CDR1 is SGHTA and CDR2 FQGNSA. The CDR3 extends over 14 amino acids. The ends lost 5 bases at V and 6 bases at J; junction bases unmatched: 10. DNA of the CDR3: TGTGCCAGCAGCCCCATAGCGGGTACGTTCGAGCAGTACTTC. Amino acid sequence: CASSPIAGTFEQYF. Based on the CDR3 plus reference TRBV7-2 and TRBJ2-7, the full variable domain is GAGVSQSPSNKVTEKGKDVELRCDPISGHTALYWYRQSLGQGLEFLIYFQGNSAPDKSGLPSDRFSAERTGGSVSTLTIQRTQQEDSAVYLCASSPIAGTFEQYFGPGTRLTVT.

Only one count was recorded for this clonotype. V and J are TRBV7-2 and TRBJ2-4, with D tentatively TRBD1 (7 bases). The J call may be mistaken, given a closer DNA end match to TRBJ2-5. Germline CDR1 SGHTA, CDR2 FQGNSA. This CDR3 is 16 amino acids long. The CDR3 bases are TGTGCCAGCAGCCTATCGGGAGCGACCCCAGGGGGGACCCAGTACTTC. Translation: CASSLSGATPGGTQYF.

This chain joins TRBV20-1 and TRBJ2-7; TRBD1 might be the D (6 bases). The CDR3 is made up of 13 amino acids. Germline CDR1 DFQATT, CDR2 SNEGSKA (reference sequence). V shed 7 bases and J shed 4 bases, with 17 bases lying between them. For the CDR3, the DNA is TGCAGTGTTCCGACAGGTTCGCATTACGAGCAGTACTTC. Its translation: CSVPTGSHYEQYF.

V gene TRBV3-1 combines with J gene TRBJ2-1; tentatively, D is TRBD1 or TRBD2 (5 bases each). TRBJ2-7 matches the DNA end more closely, so the J call is doubtful. The CDR3 consists of 16 residues. The V gene's germline CDR1 is LGHDT and CDR2 YNNKEL (reference sequence). This CDR3 reads CASSQDPRGSYNEQYF. CDR3 nucleotides: TGTGCCAGCAGCCAAGATCCTCGGGGCTCCTACAATGAGCAGTACTTC.

This clonotype occurred a few times. The V call is TRBV28, the J call TRBJ1-4, with D perhaps matching TRBD1 (5 bases). There are 12 residues in the CDR3. V was pared by 7 bases and J by 11 bases, with 14 bases between. Germline CDR1 MDHEN, CDR2 SYDVKM. In DNA form, the CDR3 reads TGTGCCAGCACCCCTGGACGGGGCAAACTGTTTTTT. This codes for CASTPGRGKLFF.

This clonotype was picked up a small number of times. At one boundary the junction diverges from the germline segment, which might be a read error. This chain links TRBV7-7 with TRBJ2-1; D is perhaps TRBD1 (6 bases). Germline V gives CDR1 SSHAT, CDR2 FNYEAQ (reference sequence). This CDR3 comprises 13 residues. The chain's CDR3 is CASSLGGEGFKFF. The CDR3 DNA reads as TGTGCTAGCAGCTTAGGGGGAGAGGGGTTTAAGTTCTTC. The full variable domain, completed using reference TRBV7-7 and TRBJ2-1, is GAGVSQSPRYKVTKRGQDVTLRCDPISSHATLYWYQQALGQGPEFLTYFNYEAQPDKSGLPSDRFSAERPEGSISTLTIQRTEQRDSAMYRCASSLGGEGFKFFGPGTRLTVL.

The chain is built from TRBV5-1 and TRBJ2-7, with TRBD1 identical over 9 bases. The CDR3 loop spans 14 amino acids. Germline-derived CDR1 and CDR2 are SGHRS and YFSETQ. The ends lost 1 base at V and 5 bases at J; junction bases unmatched: 4. CDR3 bases: TGCGCCAGCAGCTTGATGGGACAGGGCAACGAGCAGTACTTC. Its translation: CASSLMGQGNEQYF.

The V and J genes are TRBV6-2 or TRBV6-3 and TRBJ2-1, with TRBD2 identical over 11 bases. The CDR3 extends over 15 amino acids. Germline V CDR1 and CDR2: MNHEY, SVGEGT. The trim removed 6 bases at V and 5 bases at J, leaving 6 bases unmatched. The CDR3 bases are TGTGCCAGCAGGGCACTAGCGGGGGACCACAATGAGCAGTTCTTC. This gives the protein CASRALAGDHNEQFF.

The sample holds a few counts of this clonotype. CDR3 DNA: TGTGCCAGCAGCTTTTGGCTTCTTAGAGGGACCGGCTTTAACTATGGCTACACCTTC. This codes for CASSFWLLRGTGFNYGYTF. The chain uses TRBV7-9 and TRBJ1-2, with D maybe TRBD1 (5 bases). This CDR3 has 19 amino acids. Germline V lookup: CDR1 SEHNR, CDR2 FQNEAQ (reference sequence). Between the trimmed V and J ends, which lost 3 bases and 1 base, there was a span of 24 bases.

This clonotype was counted a few times. The rearrangement joins TRBV11-2 to TRBJ2-4; no clear D gene. The germline V gene encodes CDR1 SGHAT and CDR2 FQNNGV. CDR3 size: 15 residues. Trimming took 4 bases from V and 0 from J, leaving 10 bases between them. Here the CDR3 reads CASSSYDLAKNIQYF. CDR3 DNA: TGTGCCAGCAGCTCCTACGACCTAGCCAAAAACATTCAGTACTTC.

Only a few counts were recorded for this clonotype. V gene TRBV12-3 or TRBV12-4 combines with J gene TRBJ1-5; D gene uncertain. The CDR3 has 13 amino acids. V was cut by 7 bases and J by 6 bases, with 13 bases left in between. The CDR3 sequence is CASIRGMGQPQHF. The CDR3 DNA reads as TGTGCCAGCATCCGTGGGATGGGTCAGCCCCAGCATTTT.

The chain employs TRBV7-2 and TRBJ2-3, with 7 bases fitting TRBD2. The CDR3 covers 15 residues. CDR1 and CDR2 from the germline V gene are SGHTA and FQGNSA. V was clipped by 5 bases and J by 8 bases; unmatched bases: 13. CDR3 bases: TGTGCCAGCAGCACGTGGACTAGTTCGGCGGGTACGCAGTATTTT. Translating gives CASSTWTSSAGTQYF.

V and J are TRBV25-1 and TRBJ2-2, with 7 bases identical to TRBD1. Germline CDR1 MGHDK, CDR2 SYGVNS. J lost 3 bases, V lost 5 bases, and 12 bases had no gene match. The CDR3 has 17 residues. The DNA for the CDR3 is TGTGCCAGCAGTCCCCTCCGCACAGGGGCGGACACCGGGGAGCTGTTTTTT. It yields the protein CASSPLRTGADTGELFF.

This clonotype was recorded a few times. V usage is TRBV7-9 and J usage is TRBJ2-5; TRBD1 might be the D (7 bases). V lost 5 bases to trimming and J lost 1 base, with 11 bases between them. Germline V gene data show CDR1 as SEHNR and CDR2 as FQNEAQ (reference sequence). This CDR3 is 14 amino acids long. The chain's CDR3 is CASSHRGLQETQYF. The CDR3 coding sequence is TGTGCCAGCAGCCACAGGGGACTCCAAGAGACCCAGTACTTC.